This T cell receptor beta chain was identified during a study of PD-1 blockade in classical Hodgkin lymphoma. Germline assignment: CDR1 MNHNY and CDR2 SVGAGI (reference sequence). Unmatched junction bases numbered 8, after V lost 5 bases and J lost 4 bases. The CDR3 runs to 14 residues. TCRdb keeps only in-frame clones here, not all; method: immunoSEQ multiplex PCR. The sample has thousands of clones, 84% seen once. Relapse after autologous stem cell transplantation occurred in every patient, and brentuximab vedotin exposure varied. The clonotype was recovered from a human donor with classical Hodgkin lymphoma. V is TRBV6-6 and J is TRBJ2-7; TRBD1 matches 7 bases. The sequencing here drew on peripheral blood mononuclear cells (PBMCs), taken at baseline. The CDR3 loop is CASSPGQSGYEQYF. The CDR3 DNA reads TGTGCCAGCAGTCCGGGACAGTCGGGTTACGAGCAGTACTTC.